One sample yielded the 12 T cell receptor beta chains listed below, sequenced in a study of blood T cell repertoires in COVID-19. Method: immunoSEQ multiplex PCR; TCRdb's copy keeps in-frame clones and lacks some. The sample lists 250,000 or so clones, around 87% occurring once. The source material was peripheral blood. Receptors were obtained from a woman aged 55-69 years with COVID-19, enrolled during active disease.

DNA of the CDR3: TGCGCCAGCAGCTTACAGGGGCCTCCTAACTATGGCTACACCTTC. This encodes CASSLQGPPNYGYTF. The chain is built from TRBV5-1 and TRBJ1-2, with 7 nucleotides matching TRBD1. From germline, CDR1 is SGHRS and CDR2 YFSETQ. CDR3 length: 15 amino acids. Trimming removed 2 bases from V and 0 bases from J; junction bases left unmatched: 4.

A remark on this clone: This sample includes further DNA sequences coding for the same CDR3. The CDR3 loop reads CASSSLAGGYNEQFF. CDR3 nucleotide sequence: TGTGCCAGCAGTTCCCTAGCGGGAGGCTACAATGAGCAGTTCTTC. This chain connects TRBV28 to TRBJ2-1; 11 positions match TRBD2. The V gene end was trimmed by 4 bases and the J gene end by 3 bases; junction bases not matched to a gene: 2. The CDR3 consists of 15 residues. The germline gives CDR1 MDHEN, CDR2 SYDVKM.

This clone was detected only once. The chain recombines TRBV11-1 with TRBJ1-1; D is ambiguous. The V gene lost 3 bases and the J gene lost 7 bases, with 18 bases spanning the gap. The CDR3 is made up of 15 amino acids. In germline, CDR1 is SGHAT, CDR2 FQDESV (reference sequence). Written as DNA, the CDR3 is TGTGCCAGCAGCTTTAGGCGAGACCCGCCGGGTGAAGCTTTCTTT. This gives the protein CASSFRRDPPGEAFF.

About this clone: The same CDR3 is also encoded by other DNA sequences in this sample. The rearrangement uses TRBV28 and TRBJ2-5; perhaps TRBD2 as D (5 bases). V was pared by 5 bases and J by 1 base, with 14 bases between. This CDR3 comprises 15 residues. Germline V gene lookup returns CDR1 MDHEN and CDR2 SYDVKM. CDR3 nucleotide sequence: TGTGCCAGCAGTCCGTCAGGACTCGTCCAAGAGACCCAGTACTTC. This sequence encodes CASSPSGLVQETQYF.

The chain is built from TRBV6-5 and TRBJ2-7; 7 positions match TRBD2. The trim removed 6 bases at V and 2 bases at J, leaving 10 bases unmatched. The germline CDR1 and CDR2 sequences are MNHEY and SVGAGI. The CDR3 is 15 residues long. CDR3 DNA: TGTGCCAGCAGCCAACGGGGGGAGGGCCCCTACGAGCAGTACTTC. This translates into CASSQRGEGPYEQYF.

The gene calls are TRBV6-6 and TRBJ1-2, with no clear D. The V gene lost 4 bases and the J gene lost 9 bases, with 18 bases spanning the gap. Germline V gene sequence: CDR1 MNHNY, CDR2 SVGAGI (reference sequence). CDR3 length: 14 amino acids. The CDR3 sequence: CASSFRPGIISYTF. The CDR3 DNA reads TGTGCCAGCAGTTTCCGGCCGGGAATTATAAGCTACACCTTC.

J is TRBJ1-5 and V is TRBV5-6; D is undetermined. V was trimmed by 0 bases and J by 1 base, leaving 8 bases between them. The CDR3 is 15 amino acids. Germline-derived CDR1 and CDR2 are SGHDT and YYEEEE. CDR3 loop: CASSLGAWSNQPQHF. The CDR3 region has the DNA TGTGCCAGCAGCTTGGGGGCTTGGAGCAATCAGCCCCAGCATTTT.

This chain uses TRBV11-2 with TRBJ1-5; no clear D. Germline CDR1 SGHAT, CDR2 FQNNGV. CDR3 length equals 15 residues. V was trimmed by 5 bases and J by 0 bases, leaving 11 bases between them. The CDR3 spells CASSLTSNSNQPQHF. Here the CDR3 DNA reads TGTGCCAGCAGCCTGACATCTAATAGCAATCAGCCCCAGCATTTT. Based on the CDR3 plus reference TRBV11-2 and TRBJ1-5, the full variable domain is EAGVAQSPRYKIIEKRQSVAFWCNPISGHATLYWYQQILGQGPKLLIQFQNNGVVDDSQLPKDRFSAERLKGVDSTLKIQPAKLEDSAVYLCASSLTSNSNQPQHFGDGTRLSIL.

The genes are TRBV4-3 and TRBJ1-2, with 8 bases matching TRBD1. In germline, CDR1 is LGHNA, CDR2 YSLEER. V trimming: 3 bases; J trimming: 2 bases; junction bases outside the gene matches: 8. The CDR3 runs 16 residues. The CDR3 DNA is TGCGCCAGCAGCCAGTCTGGGACAGGCAGAAACTATGGCTACACCTTC. This codes for CASSQSGTGRNYGYTF.

The chain is built from TRBV30 and TRBJ2-2, with 8 nucleotides matching TRBD2. CDR3 length: 16 amino acids. Germline V gene sequence: CDR1 GTSNPN, CDR2 SVGIG (reference sequence). The trim removed 3 bases at V and 2 bases at J, leaving 8 bases unmatched. The CDR3, as DNA: TGTGCCTGGAGCTACAGCGGGAGATCCAACACCGGGGAGCTGTTTTTT. It yields the protein CAWSYSGRSNTGELFF.

The gene calls are TRBV19 and TRBJ2-3; TRBD2 agrees at 9 bases. With V trimmed by 3 bases and J by 4 bases, 2 bases remained unmatched. This CDR3 spans 14 amino acids. The germline CDR1 and CDR2 sequences are LNHDA and SQIVND (reference sequence). As DNA, the CDR3 is TGTGCCAGTAGTATCTCTAGCGGGGCAGATACGCAGTATTTT. Protein: CASSISSGADTQYF.

The V call is TRBV19, the J call TRBJ2-1, with a possible D match to TRBD2 (6 bases). From germline, CDR1 is LNHDA and CDR2 SQIVND (reference sequence). The CDR3 length is 15 residues. The V gene lost 3 bases and the J gene lost 4 bases, with 13 bases spanning the gap. The DNA for the CDR3 is TGTGCCAGTAGTATCCTGGGAGGCCGGTACAATGAGCAGTTCTTC. Its translation: CASSILGGRYNEQFF.